Listed below are T cell receptor beta chains from one sample, sequenced in a study of shared clonotypes between healthy human individuals. Only in-frame clones appear in the TCRdb table, and some are missing; sequencing was by immunoSEQ multiplex PCR. The sample yields around 610,000 clones, approximately 96% seen once. Sample: naive CD8+ T cells sorted from blood. These TCRs come from a woman aged 25 to 45 in good health. The CDR3 runs from the conserved cysteine through the conserved F or W. A D gene is named only where the DNA matches it firmly. A clone size is listed for some rows: how often the clone was seen (once, few, many), or a class if it is expanded.

v_call	clone_size	j_call	d_call	cdr3_nt	cdr3_aa
TRBV10-1	-	TRBJ1-5	-	TGCGCCACAAGTGAAGGGTCCCATCAGCCCCAGCATTTT	CATSEGSHQPQHF
TRBV15	-	TRBJ1-5	-	TGTGCCACCAGCAGAGATTGGGGGGACACGACACAGCCCCAGCATTTT	CATSRDWGDTTQPQHF
TRBV10-3	-	TRBJ2-5	TRBD2	TGTGCCATCGCTAGCGGGAGTAACAAAGAGACCCAGTACTTC	CAIASGSNKETQYF
TRBV27	once	TRBJ2-1	TRBD1	TGTGCCAGCAGTCTACTATCGGACAGGGGACTCTACAATGAGCAGTTCTTC	CASSLLSDRGLYNEQFF
TRBV5-4	-	TRBJ2-7	TRBD2	TGTGCCAGCAGCCCGGGAGGTTCTGAGCAGTACTTC	CASSPGGSEQYF
TRBV19	-	TRBJ1-1	-	TGTGCCAGTCGCGGTTTAGGCAGACAGATGAACACTGAAGCTTTCTTT	CASRGLGRQMNTEAFF
TRBV27	-	TRBJ2-6	-	TGTGCCAGCAGTTCCCCCCTAGATGAGGCTGGCTCTGGGGCCAACGTCCTGACTTTC	CASSSPLDEAGSGANVLTF
TRBV28	-	TRBJ2-7	-	TGTGCCAGCAGGCAAAGGCATAGGACCTACGAGCAGTACTTC	CASRQRHRTYEQYF
TRBV11-2	-	TRBJ1-2	TRBD1	TGTGCCAGCAGATCCAGACAGGGATCTAACTATGGCTACACCTTC	CASRSRQGSNYGYTF
TRBV11-2	-	TRBJ2-1	TRBD2	TGTGCCAGCAGCTTAGCCCGGGGGGTGAATGAGCAGTTCTTC	CASSLARGVNEQFF
TRBV27	-	TRBJ2-1	-	TGTGCCAGCAGTTTATTGCACCCATACAATGAGCAGTTCTTC	CASSLLHPYNEQFF
TRBV7-9	-	TRBJ2-3	-	TGTGCCAGCAGTCTTACGGGGACAGATACGCAGTATTTT	CASSLTGTDTQYF
TRBV27	-	TRBJ1-2	-	TGTGCCAGCAGTTTCGGGTTGACAGAGAGCTACACCTTC	CASSFGLTESYTF
TRBV2	-	TRBJ2-7	TRBD2	TGTGCCAGCATGGGGACCCGCGGGAGGTTGTCCTACGAGCAGTACTTC	CASMGTRGRLSYEQYF
TRBV5-1	-	TRBJ1-2	-	TGCGCCAGCAGCTTGGATCGAGGGCACTATGGCTACACCTTC	CASSLDRGHYGYTF
TRBV27	-	TRBJ2-1	-	TGTGCCAGCAGTGAGGGGGGAACCTACAATGAGCAGTTCTTC	CASSEGGTYNEQFF
TRBV27	-	TRBJ2-1	TRBD2	TGTGCCAGCAGTTTACTTCCTGGAGCGGGGGCCCCGCCGGAGCAGTTCTTC	CASSLLPGAGAPPEQFF
TRBV30	-	TRBJ2-1	-	TGTGCCTGGAGTGCCGCTTACAATGAGCAGTTCTTC	CAWSAAYNEQFF
TRBV5-1	-	TRBJ1-2	TRBD1	TGCGCCAGCAGCCAGGACAGGGGTAGTGGCTACACCTTC	CASSQDRGSGYTF
TRBV15	once	TRBJ2-2	-	TGTGCCACCACCTACGCAATGAACACCGGGGAGCTGTTTTTT	CATTYAMNTGELFF
TRBV28	-	TRBJ1-5	-	TGTGCCAGCATAGGGTGGGGGCGCAATCAGCCCCAGCATTTT	CASIGWGRNQPQHF
TRBV11-2	-	TRBJ2-1	-	TGTGCCAGCAGCTTAGTACTCGATGAGCAGTTCTTC	CASSLVLDEQFF
TRBV20-1	few	TRBJ2-7	-	TGCAGTGCCTACTTATCCTACGAGCAGTACTTC	CSAYLSYEQYF
TRBV27	-	TRBJ2-7	-	TGTGCCAGCAGTTCGCTCGGGCCTACCGGTGGCTACGAGCAGTACTTC	CASSSLGPTGGYEQYF
TRBV25-1	-	TRBJ1-2	-	TGTGCCACCCGGGCGGTCTGGGGCTACACCTTC	CATRAVWGYTF
TRBV27	-	TRBJ2-1	TRBD2	TGTGCCAGCAGTTACTTGGCCACTAGCGGGGCGTACAATGAGCAGTTCTTC	CASSYLATSGAYNEQFF
TRBV27	-	TRBJ1-1	-	TGTGCCAGCAGTTTATGGGGCCCGAACACTGAAGCTTTCTTT	CASSLWGPNTEAFF
TRBV5-4	-	TRBJ2-1	-	TGTGCCAGCAGCTTGGGGACAGCCAATGAGCAGTTCTTC	CASSLGTANEQFF
TRBV7-9	-	TRBJ1-1	TRBD1	TGTGCCAGCAGCGGACAGGGGCTGAACACTGAAGCTTTCTTT	CASSGQGLNTEAFF
TRBV9	-	TRBJ2-7	-	TGTGCCAGCAGCGTAGGAACCTCAAGCTCCTACGAGCAGTACTTC	CASSVGTSSSYEQYF
TRBV4-1	-	TRBJ1-3	-	TGCGCCAGCCAGTACAGATTTGGAAACACCATATATTTT	CASQYRFGNTIYF
TRBV7-7	-	TRBJ2-1	-	TGTGCCAGCAGAAGACTAGGACGGGATGAGCAGTTCTTC	CASRRLGRDEQFF
TRBV7-2	-	TRBJ2-7	-	TGTGCCAGCAGCTTAGAAGAAGCCTACGAGCAGTACTTC	CASSLEEAYEQYF
TRBV7-9	-	TRBJ2-7	TRBD2	TGTGCCAGCAGCCGGCCGGGACTAGGGGGTGGTGGAAAGAACTTC	CASSRPGLGGGGKNF
TRBV27	once	TRBJ2-2	-	TGTGCCAGCAGAGTCGGCTGGGAGCTGTTTTTT	CASRVGWELFF
TRBV27	-	TRBJ2-1	-	TGTGCCAGCAGTTTAGCGGGCCATACCTACAATGAGCAGTTCTTC	CASSLAGHTYNEQFF
TRBV30	-	TRBJ2-1	TRBD2	TGTGCCTGGATGGGACTAGCGGGCATCAATGAGCAGTTCTTC	CAWMGLAGINEQFF
TRBV5-6	-	TRBJ1-6	TRBD1	TGTGCCAGCAGCAGAGGACAGGGAGGTTCACCCCTCCACTTT	CASSRGQGGSPLHF
TRBV28	-	TRBJ1-5	-	TGTGCCTCCGAAGGTTTTTATAGCAATCAGCCCCAGCATTTT	CASEGFYSNQPQHF
TRBV7-3	-	TRBJ2-3	-	TGTGCCAGCAGCCTAGGGTTCGGGGACCTCCGAACGTTCACAGATACGCAGTATTTT	CASSLGFGDLRTFTDTQYF
TRBV23-1	-	TRBJ2-7	-	TGCGCCAGCAGTCGTGAATGCGAGCAGTACTTC	CASSRECEQYF
TRBV30	-	TRBJ1-6	-	TGTGCCTGGAGTGCAGGGACGGGTTCACCCCTCCACTTT	CAWSAGTGSPLHF
TRBV10-3	-	TRBJ2-1	TRBD2	TGTGCCATCAAAACCACGGGACTAGCGCATGAGCAGTTCTTC	CAIKTTGLAHEQFF
TRBV27	-	TRBJ2-4	TRBD1	TGTGCCAGCAGTTCATTGGGACAGCCTCACGTTCAGTACTTC	CASSSLGQPHVQYF
TRBV28	-	TRBJ2-7	-	TGTGCCAGCAGTGAGGACCCGCGCTCCTACGAGCAGTACTTC	CASSEDPRSYEQYF
TRBV19	-	TRBJ2-7	-	TGTGCCAGTAGTATATCGAGCGAATCCTACGAGCAGTACTTC	CASSISSESYEQYF
TRBV5-4	-	TRBJ2-7	TRBD1	TGTGCCAGCAGCTTGGACAGGGGATTCTACGAGCAGTACTTC	CASSLDRGFYEQYF
TRBV7-3	-	TRBJ2-1	-	TGTGCCAGCAGCTTGGGTCCTAGCGCATACAATGAGCAGTTCTTC	CASSLGPSAYNEQFF
TRBV27	-	TRBJ1-2	-	TGTGCCAGCAGTTTACTCGGAGGGGGCTATGGCTACACCTTC	CASSLLGGGYGYTF
TRBV5-6	-	TRBJ2-5	-	TGTGCCAGCAGCTTGTTTCGGGGAGGTGAGACCCAGTACTTC	CASSLFRGGETQYF
TRBV29-1	-	TRBJ1-1	-	TGCAGCGTTATACGGATGAACACTGAAGCTTTCTTT	CSVIRMNTEAFF
TRBV27	once	TRBJ1-5	TRBD1	TGTGCCAGCAGTTTAGGGACAGGGTTCAATCAGCCCCAGCATTTT	CASSLGTGFNQPQHF
TRBV2	-	TRBJ2-4	-	TGTGCCAGCAGTGACACAATAGCCAAAAACATTCAGTACTTC	CASSDTIAKNIQYF
TRBV27	-	TRBJ2-7	-	TGTGCCAGCAGTCCCCGGGGGGCCACCTACGAGCAGTACTTC	CASSPRGATYEQYF
TRBV28	-	TRBJ1-6	-	TGTGCCAGCAGTTTTCAGGGAAATTCACCCCTCCACTTT	CASSFQGNSPLHF
TRBV4-1	-	TRBJ2-5	-	TGCGCCAGCAGCCAAGGGATTCAAGAGACCCAGTACTTC	CASSQGIQETQYF
TRBV27	-	TRBJ1-5	TRBD1	TGTGCCAGCAGCTCCGGACAGGGTATTCAGCCCCAGCATTTT	CASSSGQGIQPQHF